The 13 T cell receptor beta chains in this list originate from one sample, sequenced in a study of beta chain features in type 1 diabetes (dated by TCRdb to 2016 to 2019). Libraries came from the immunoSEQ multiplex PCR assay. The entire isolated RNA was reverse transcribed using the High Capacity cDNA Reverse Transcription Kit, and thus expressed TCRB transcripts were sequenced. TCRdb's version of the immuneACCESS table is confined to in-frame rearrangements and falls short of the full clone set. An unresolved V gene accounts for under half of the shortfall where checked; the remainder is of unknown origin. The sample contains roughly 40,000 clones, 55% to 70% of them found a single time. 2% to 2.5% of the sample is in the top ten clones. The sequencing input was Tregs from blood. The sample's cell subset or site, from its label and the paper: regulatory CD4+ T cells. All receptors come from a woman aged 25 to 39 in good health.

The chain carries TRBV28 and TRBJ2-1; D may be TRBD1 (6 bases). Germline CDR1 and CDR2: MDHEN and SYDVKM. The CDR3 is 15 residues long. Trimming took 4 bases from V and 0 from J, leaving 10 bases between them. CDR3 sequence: CASSSGAGSYNEQFF. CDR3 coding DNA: TGTGCCAGCAGTTCAGGGGCGGGCTCCTACAATGAGCAGTTCTTC.

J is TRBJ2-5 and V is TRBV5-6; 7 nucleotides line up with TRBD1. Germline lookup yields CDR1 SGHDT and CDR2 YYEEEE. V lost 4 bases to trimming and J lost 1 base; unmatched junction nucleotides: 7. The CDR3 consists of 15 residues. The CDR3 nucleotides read TGTGCCAGCAGCCTTCGGACAGGCTCCCAAGAGACCCAGTACTTC. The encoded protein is CASSLRTGSQETQYF.

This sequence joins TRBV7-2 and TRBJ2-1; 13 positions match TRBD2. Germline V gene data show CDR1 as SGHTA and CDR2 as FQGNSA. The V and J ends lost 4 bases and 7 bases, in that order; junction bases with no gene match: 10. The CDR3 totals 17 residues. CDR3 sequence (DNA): TGTGCCAGCAGCTGGCGACCAGGGACTAGCGGGAAAAATGAGCAGTTCTTC. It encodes CASSWRPGTSGKNEQFF. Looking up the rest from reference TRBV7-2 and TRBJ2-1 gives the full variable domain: GAGVSQSPSNKVTEKGKDVELRCDPISGHTALYWYRQSLGQGLEFLIYFQGNSAPDKSGLPSDRFSAERTGGSVSTLTIQRTQQEDSAVYLCASSWRPGTSGKNEQFFGPGTRLTVL.

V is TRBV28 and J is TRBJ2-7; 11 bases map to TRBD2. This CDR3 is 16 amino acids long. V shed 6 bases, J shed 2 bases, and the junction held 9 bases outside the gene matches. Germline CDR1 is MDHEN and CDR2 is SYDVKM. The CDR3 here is CASRLMTSGKTYEQYF. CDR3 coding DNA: TGTGCCAGCAGACTTATGACTAGCGGGAAGACCTACGAGCAGTACTTC.

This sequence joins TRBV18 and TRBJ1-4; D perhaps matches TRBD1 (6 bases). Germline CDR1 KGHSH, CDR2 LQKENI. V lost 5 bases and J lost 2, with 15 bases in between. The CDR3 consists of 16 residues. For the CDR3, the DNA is TGTGCCAGCTCATCGAACGGACAGAAGACTAATGAAAAACTGTTTTTT. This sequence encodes CASSSNGQKTNEKLFF.

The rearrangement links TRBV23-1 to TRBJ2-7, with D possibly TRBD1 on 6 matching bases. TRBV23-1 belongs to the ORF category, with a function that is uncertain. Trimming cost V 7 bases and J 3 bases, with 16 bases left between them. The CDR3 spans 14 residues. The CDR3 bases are TGCGCCAGCATTGGGTGGGACATCCACTACGAGCAGTACTTC. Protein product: CASIGWDIHYEQYF.

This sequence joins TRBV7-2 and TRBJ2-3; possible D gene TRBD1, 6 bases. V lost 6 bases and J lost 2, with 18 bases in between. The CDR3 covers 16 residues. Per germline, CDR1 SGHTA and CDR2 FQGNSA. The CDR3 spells CASRPWGGQNTDTQYF. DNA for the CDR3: TGTGCCAGCAGACCCTGGGGTGGACAGAACACAGATACGCAGTATTTT.

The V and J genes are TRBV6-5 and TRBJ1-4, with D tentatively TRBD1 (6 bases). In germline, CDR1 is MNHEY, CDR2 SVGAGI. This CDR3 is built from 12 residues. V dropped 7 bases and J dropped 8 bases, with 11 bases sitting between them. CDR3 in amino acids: CASNRAREKLFF. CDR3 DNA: TGTGCCAGCAACAGGGCGCGGGAAAAACTGTTTTTT.

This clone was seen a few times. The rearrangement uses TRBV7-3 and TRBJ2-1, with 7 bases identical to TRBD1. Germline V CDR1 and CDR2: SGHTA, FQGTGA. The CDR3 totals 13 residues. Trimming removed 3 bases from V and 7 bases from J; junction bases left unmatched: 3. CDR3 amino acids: CASSLNRGNEQFF. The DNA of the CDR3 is TGTGCCAGCAGCTTGAACAGGGGAAATGAGCAGTTCTTC.

The CDR3 protein is CASSSRRTTSTDTQYF. CDR3 nucleotide sequence: TGTGCCAGCAGCTCCCGAAGAACTACTAGCACAGATACGCAGTATTTT. The V call is TRBV7-2, the J call TRBJ2-3; no firm D call. Germline CDR1 and CDR2: SGHTA and FQGNSA. The CDR3 runs to 16 residues. V gave up 4 bases and J gave up 0 bases, with 14 bases separating them. The full variable domain, its missing parts supplied by reference TRBV7-2 and TRBJ2-3, is GAGVSQSPSNKVTEKGKDVELRCDPISGHTALYWYRQSLGQGLEFLIYFQGNSAPDKSGLPSDRFSAERTGGSVSTLTIQRTQQEDSAVYLCASSSRRTTSTDTQYFGPGTRLTVL.

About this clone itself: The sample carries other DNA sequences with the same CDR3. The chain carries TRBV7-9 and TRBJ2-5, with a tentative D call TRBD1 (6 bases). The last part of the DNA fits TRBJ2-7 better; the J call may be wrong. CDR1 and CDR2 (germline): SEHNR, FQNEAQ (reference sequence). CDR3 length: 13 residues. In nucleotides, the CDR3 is TGTGCCAGCAGCTTAGGAGGGGGCTACGAGCAGTACTTC. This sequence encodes CASSLGGGYEQYF.

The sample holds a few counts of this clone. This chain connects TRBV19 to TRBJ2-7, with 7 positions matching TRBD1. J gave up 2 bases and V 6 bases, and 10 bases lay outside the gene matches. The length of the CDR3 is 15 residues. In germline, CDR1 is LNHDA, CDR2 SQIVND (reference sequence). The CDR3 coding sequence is TGTGCCAGTAGCTCCTTCGGGGACAGACCCTACGAGCAGTACTTC. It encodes CASSSFGDRPYEQYF. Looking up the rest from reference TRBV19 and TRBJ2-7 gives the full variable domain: DGGITQSPKYLFRKEGQNVTLSCEQNLNHDAMYWYRQDPGQGLRLIYYSQIVNDFQKGDIAEGYSVSREKKESFPLTVTSAQKNPTAFYLCASSSFGDRPYEQYFGPGTRLTVT.

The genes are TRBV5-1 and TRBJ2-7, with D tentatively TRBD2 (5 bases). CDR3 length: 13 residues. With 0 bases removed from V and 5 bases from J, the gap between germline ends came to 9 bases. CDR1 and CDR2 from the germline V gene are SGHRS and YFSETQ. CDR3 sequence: CASSLGGADEQYF. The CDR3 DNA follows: TGCGCCAGCAGCTTGGGGGGAGCCGACGAGCAGTACTTC.